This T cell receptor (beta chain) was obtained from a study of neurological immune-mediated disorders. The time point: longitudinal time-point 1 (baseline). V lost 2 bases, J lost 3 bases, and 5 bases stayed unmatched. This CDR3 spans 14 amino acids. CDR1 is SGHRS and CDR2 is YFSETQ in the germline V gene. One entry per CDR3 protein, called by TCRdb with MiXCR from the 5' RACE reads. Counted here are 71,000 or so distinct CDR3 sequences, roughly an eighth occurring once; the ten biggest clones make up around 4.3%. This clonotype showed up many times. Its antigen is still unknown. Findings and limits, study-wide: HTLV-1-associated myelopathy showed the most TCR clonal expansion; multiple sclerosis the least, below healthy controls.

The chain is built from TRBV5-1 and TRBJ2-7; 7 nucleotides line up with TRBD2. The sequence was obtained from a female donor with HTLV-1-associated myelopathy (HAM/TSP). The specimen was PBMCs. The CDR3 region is CASSFGGGGYEQYF. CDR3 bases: TGCGCCAGCAGCTTTGGGGGGGGGGGCTACGAGCAGTACTTC.